One and the same sample provided the 16 T cell receptor beta chains below, sequenced in a study of T cell repertoires in cytomegalovirus infection. The antigens of these receptors remain unknown. From the reads, TCRdb called clonotypes with MiXCR, one entry per CDR3 protein. The profile covers some 800,000 distinct CDR3 sequences, with 32% appearing a single time and around 12% taken by the ten largest. The sequencing used cultured CD8+ T cells from PBMCs, collected from culture after CMV antigen stimulation. The receptors were sampled from a human donor in good health (CMV status not recorded). Some clones in this sample may be carry-over from other donors' samples.

In its sample, this clonotype was seen a few times. The J gene is TRBJ2-3, the V gene TRBV11-2; no reliable D call. Germline values: CDR1 SGHAT, CDR2 FQNNGV. The CDR3 is 15 amino acids. V was clipped by 5 bases and J by 1 base, with 13 bases between them. The chain's CDR3 is CASSPLFSGTDTQYF. In nucleotides, the CDR3 is TGTGCCAGCAGCCCCCTGTTTTCTGGCACAGATACGCAGTATTTT.

This chain connects TRBV7-6 to TRBJ2-7, with TRBD1 matching over 7 bases. Germline CDR1 and CDR2: SGHVS and FNYEAQ. The V and J ends lost 3 bases and 4 bases, in that order; junction bases with no gene match: 12. The CDR3 sequence is 16 residues long. Here the CDR3 DNA reads TGTGCCAGCAGCTTCAAAGCATACGGGACAGCGTACGAGCAGTACTTC. This translates into CASSFKAYGTAYEQYF.

The chain carries TRBV27 and TRBJ1-2; D is undetermined. V gave up 3 bases and J gave up 4 bases, with 9 bases separating them. The CDR3 covers 13 residues. CDR1 and CDR2 from the germline V gene are MNHEY and SMNVEV (reference sequence). The CDR3 bases are TGTGCCAGCAGTTTCTCTATTCTCTATGGCTACACCTTC. Its protein is CASSFSILYGYTF.

CDR3 amino acids: CASSLSGTAYYGYTF. DNA of the CDR3: TGTGCCAGCAGTTTATCGGGGACAGCTTACTATGGCTACACCTTC. The rearrangement uses TRBV27 and TRBJ1-2, with 7 bases matching TRBD1. The CDR3 contains 15 residues. Germline V gives CDR1 MNHEY, CDR2 SMNVEV (reference sequence). Trimming removed 0 bases from V and 3 bases from J; junction bases left unmatched: 4.

The chain joins TRBV6-6 to TRBJ1-5; D is undetermined. Germline CDR1 MNHNY, CDR2 SVGAGI (reference sequence). The CDR3 totals 15 residues. V was pared by 0 bases and J by 0 bases, with 6 bases between. The CDR3 DNA is TGTGCCAGCAGTTACTCTAAGGATAGCAATCAGCCCCAGCATTTT. Translated: CASSYSKDSNQPQHF.

This clonotype appeared a few times. This chain links TRBV6-5 with TRBJ1-2; 8 bases fit TRBD1. Per the germline V gene, CDR1 is MNHEY and CDR2 is SVGAGI. CDR3 length: 17 residues. Trimming at V came to 3 bases and at J to 5 bases, leaving 14 bases not matched to a gene. DNA of the CDR3: TGTGCCAGCAGTTATTCTCCCATCAGGGGGCGATTTTATGGCTACACCTTC. As protein: CASSYSPIRGRFYGYTF.

Many counts were recorded for this clonotype. The chain employs TRBV7-8 and TRBJ1-1; no reliable D call. CDR3 length: 13 amino acids. The V end lost 1 base, the J end lost 4 bases, and 7 bases lay between the germline ends. Looked up from germline, CDR1 is SGHVS and CDR2 is FQNEAQ. The CDR3 reads CASSLDELTEAFF. As DNA, the CDR3 is TGTGCCAGCAGCTTAGATGAGCTCACTGAAGCTTTCTTT.

The chain has TRBV6-2 or TRBV6-3 and TRBJ2-1; D unclear. CDR3 length: 15 residues. CDR1 is MNHEY, CDR2 SVGEGT, per germline. V was cut by 2 bases and J by 5 bases, with 13 bases left in between. For the CDR3, the DNA is TGTGCCAGCAGTTACACCCGGGTAGGGCACAATGAGCAGTTCTTC. It encodes CASSYTRVGHNEQFF.

The chain uses TRBV4-1 and TRBJ2-1; D is undetermined. This CDR3 spans 12 amino acids. Trimming removed 1 base at V and 10 bases at J, with 8 bases between. Germline V gene sequence: CDR1 MGHRA, CDR2 YSYEKL. The CDR3 is CASSQVSTEQFF. The CDR3 nucleotides read TGCGCCAGCAGCCAAGTCTCAACGGAGCAGTTCTTC.

This clonotype has only a few counts. The chain combines TRBV6-2 or TRBV6-3 with TRBJ1-1; D remains unclear. Between the trimmed V and J ends, which lost 2 bases and 4 bases, there was a span of 14 bases. This CDR3 contains 15 residues. From germline, CDR1 is MNHEY and CDR2 SVGEGT. CDR3 nucleotide sequence: TGTGCCAGCAGTTACGGAGCCCGGGCGGGCACTGAAGCTTTCTTT. Its protein is CASSYGARAGTEAFF.

This chain links TRBV20-1 with TRBJ1-4, with D uncertain. This CDR3 has 10 amino acids. With 6 bases removed from V and 8 bases from J, the gap between germline ends came to 7 bases. Germline V gives CDR1 DFQATT, CDR2 SNEGSKA (reference sequence). CDR3 sequence: CSAPGEKLFF. CDR3 in DNA: TGCAGTGCCCCTGGGGAAAAACTGTTTTTT.

The V gene is TRBV7-2, the J gene TRBJ2-7; 8 bases agree with TRBD1. Trimming cost V 5 bases and J 4 bases; bases outside gene matches: 4. This CDR3 has 13 residues. The germline gives CDR1 SGHTA, CDR2 FQGNSA. This CDR3 is CASSPGDRYEQYV. CDR3 bases: TGTGCCAGCAGCCCAGGGGACAGGTACGAGCAGTACGTC.

This chain connects TRBV13 to TRBJ1-1; D ambiguous. Trimming shortened V by 5 bases and J by 0 bases, and 10 bases separated the two germline ends. Germline-derived CDR1 and CDR2 are PRHDT and FYEKMQ (reference sequence). The CDR3 is made up of 14 amino acids. CDR3 bases: TGTGCCAGCAGCATCTGGGGAATGAACACTGAAGCTTTCTTT. Its protein product is CASSIWGMNTEAFF. The full variable domain, in which reference TRBV13 and TRBJ1-1 provide the parts outside the CDR3, is AAGVIQSPRHLIKEKRETATLKCYPIPRHDTVYWYQQGPGQDPQFLISFYEKMQSDKGSIPDRFSAQQFSDYHSELNMSSLELGDSALYFCASSIWGMNTEAFFGQGTRLTVV.

Notes on this clonotype: The CDR3 does not end in the conserved phenylalanine or tryptophan, so this is likely a read error. The genes are TRBV27 and TRBJ2-2, with D unresolved. Trimming cost V 6 bases and J 0 bases, with 8 bases left between them. The CDR3 has 14 amino acids. Germline V gene lookup returns CDR1 MNHEY and CDR2 SMNVEV (reference sequence). In nucleotides, the CDR3 is TGTGCCAGCAGGTTGGGCCCGAACACCGGGGAGCTGTTTCTT. Translation: CASRLGPNTGELFL.

The J gene is TRBJ1-4, the V gene TRBV6-1; maybe TRBD1 (5 bases). The germline V gene has CDR1 MNHNS and CDR2 SASEGT. The CDR3 is 15 amino acids. Trimming left V 3 bases short and J 4 bases short, with 12 bases between. The CDR3 DNA reads TGTGCCAGCAGTGAGAGGGACGGGCGTAATGAAAAACTGTTTTTT. This gives the protein CASSERDGRNEKLFF.

This clonotype was counted between two and nine times. It may be a read error: a sequence one base away is much more abundant. The CDR3: CASSSPGQGYYGYTF. The CDR3 DNA reads TGTGCCAGCAGCTCACCCGGACAGGGATACTATGGCTACACCTTC. The chain uses TRBV7-8 and TRBJ1-2, with 8 positions matching TRBD1. This CDR3 is 15 amino acids long. Trimming took 4 bases from V and 3 from J; bases not matched to a gene: 7. Germline loops: CDR1 SGHVS, CDR2 FQNEAQ.